This note documents a single T cell receptor beta chain sequence. The sample comes from a study of blood T cell repertoires in COVID-19. Study-level background: T cells, B-cell-depleted T cells, or PBMCs supplied cDNA or gDNA.

From germline, CDR1 is LNHDA and CDR2 SQIVND (reference sequence). Trimming cost V 5 bases and J 6 bases, with 14 bases left between them. This CDR3 contains 14 residues. Under the authors' procedure: Estimated nucleated cell counts came from reference gene primer amplification. Repertoires were generated with immunoSEQ multiplex PCR, while TCRdb's copy carries only in-frame clones and drops some. Clone size and the V and J calls come from that table; the DNA yielded D and trimming. Among 150,000 or so clones, more than 75% were seen once, and the ten largest hold 5.5% to 7.5%. The sample consisted of peripheral blood. The sequence was obtained from a man aged 80 or over with acute or convalescent COVID-19. V gene TRBV19 combines with J gene TRBJ2-4; D is perhaps TRBD2 (5 bases). The CDR3 sequence is CASSPSGDRNIQYF. The DNA of the CDR3 is TGTGCCAGTAGTCCTTCCGGGGATAGAAACATTCAGTACTTC.